A single sample gave rise to the 26 T cell receptor beta chains below, sequenced in a study of T cells after yellow fever vaccination. Each CDR3 protein is one row after TCRdb ran MiXCR on the 5' RACE reads. The sample records some 170,000 distinct CDR3 sequences, about a tenth being singletons. The input for sequencing was CD8+ T cells sorted from PBMCs, taken 45 days after the yellow fever booster vaccination. The receptors come from a man aged 18-30 years who received the YFV17D yellow fever vaccine.

The chain recombines TRBV29-1 with TRBJ2-7, with 8 nucleotides matching TRBD1. Germline V lookup: CDR1 SQVTM, CDR2 ANQGSEA. This CDR3 contains 13 residues. V lost 0 bases, J lost 4 bases, and 2 bases stayed unmatched. CDR3: CSVEDRTGYEQYF. Written as DNA, the CDR3 is TGCAGCGTTGAAGATAGGACAGGGTACGAGCAGTACTTC.

A few counts support this clonotype. The V gene is TRBV5-1, the J gene TRBJ1-5; TRBD1 matches 9 bases. CDR3 size: 14 residues. The germline gives CDR1 SGHRS, CDR2 YFSETQ. J was trimmed by 7 bases and V by 1 base; bases with no gene match: 3. The CDR3 sequence: CASSLTGGGQPQHF. CDR3 DNA: TGCGCCAGCAGCTTGACAGGGGGCGGGCAGCCCCAGCATTTT.

This clonotype was counted between two and nine times. The chain couples TRBV28 to TRBJ2-6, with D perhaps matching TRBD2 (7 bases). V was cut by 6 bases and J by 0 bases, with 15 bases left in between. CDR1 and CDR2 (germline): MDHEN, SYDVKM. This CDR3 has 17 residues. In nucleotides, the CDR3 is TGTGCCAGCAGCAAAGGGGGGGAGTCCTCTGGGGCCAACGTCCTGACTTTC. This gives the protein CASSKGGESSGANVLTF.

This clonotype was observed a few times. The V gene is TRBV14, the J gene TRBJ2-2; 7 bases map to TRBD1. The germline CDR1 and CDR2 sequences are SGHDN and FVKESK. Losses at the gene ends were 3 bases for V and 0 bases for J; bases not matched to a gene: 4. The length of the CDR3 is 16 residues. CDR3 region: CASSHPGGANTGELFF. CDR3 DNA: TGTGCCAGCAGCCATCCAGGGGGAGCGAACACCGGGGAGCTGTTTTTT.

V usage is TRBV19 and J usage is TRBJ2-3; a weak D match, TRBD2 (6 bases). CDR3 length equals 16 residues. V shed 7 bases and J shed 4 bases, with 21 bases lying between them. The germline CDR1 and CDR2 sequences are LNHDA and SQIVND (reference sequence). DNA of the CDR3: TGTGCCAGTAAAACCTGGGGGGACCGGCAGCCAGATACGCAGTATTTT. Its protein is CASKTWGDRQPDTQYF.

This clonotype showed up just a few times. The gene calls are TRBV12-3 or TRBV12-4 and TRBJ1-5; 7 nucleotides align to TRBD1. This CDR3 spans 13 amino acids. V lost 3 bases, J lost 7 bases, and 3 bases stayed unmatched. The chain's CDR3 is CASSLRGLQPQHF. The CDR3 DNA follows: TGTGCCAGCAGTTTGAGGGGGCTGCAGCCCCAGCATTTT.

The chain combines TRBV7-2 with TRBJ1-2; maybe TRBD1 (6 bases). This CDR3 comprises 17 residues. Germline V CDR1 and CDR2: SGHTA, FQGNSA. V gave up 2 bases and J gave up 0 bases, with 16 bases separating them. The CDR3 coding sequence is TGTGCCAGCAGCTTAAATCCAACAGGGTTCGCTAACTATGGCTACACCTTC. This sequence encodes CASSLNPTGFANYGYTF.

This clonotype was counted between two and nine times. The genes are TRBV19 and TRBJ1-2; TRBD1 matches 7 bases. This CDR3 spans 14 amino acids. CDR1 LNHDA and CDR2 SQIVND come from the germline V gene (reference sequence). V dropped 4 bases and J dropped 4; count of bases not matched to a gene: 6. CDR3 sequence reads: CASSSPTGSYGYTF. CDR3 bases: TGTGCCAGTAGTAGTCCGACAGGGAGCTATGGCTACACCTTC.

The chain uses TRBV20-1 and TRBJ2-5; D is perhaps TRBD1 (5 bases). This CDR3 comprises 12 residues. V was cut by 6 bases and J by 2 bases, with 10 bases left in between. The germline CDR1 and CDR2 sequences are DFQATT and SNEGSKA (reference sequence). The DNA of the CDR3 is TGCAGTGCCGGAGACAGACAAGAGACCCAGTACTTC. Translating gives CSAGDRQETQYF.

As DNA, the CDR3 is TGTGCCAGCAGCTTGGACAGGGGGCATGAGCAGTTCTTC. The encoded protein is CASSLDRGHEQFF. This chain connects TRBV5-6 to TRBJ2-1; 9 positions match TRBD1. Germline CDR1 reads SGHDT; CDR2 reads YYEEEE. The J segment lost 8 bases and the V segment lost 0 bases, leaving 0 bases of the junction unmatched. CDR3 size: 13 residues.

The chain joins TRBV5-5 to TRBJ2-1, with a weak D call TRBD2 (7 bases). This CDR3 spans 15 amino acids. Trimming pared 3 bases from V and 8 bases from J, leaving 18 bases between. Germline CDR1 SGHKS, CDR2 YYEKEE (reference sequence). The CDR3 loop reads CASSSWGGAYHEQFF. In nucleotides, the CDR3 is TGTGCCAGCAGCTCTTGGGGGGGCGCGTACCATGAGCAGTTCTTC.

This clonotype occurred a few times. The V and J genes are TRBV4-1 and TRBJ2-1, with D unresolved. The CDR3 extends over 13 amino acids. V was pared by 1 base and J by 6 bases, with 7 bases between. Germline CDR1 reads MGHRA; CDR2 reads YSYEKL. The CDR3 sequence: CASSQVGFNEQFF. In DNA, the CDR3 is TGCGCCAGCAGCCAAGTCGGATTCAATGAGCAGTTCTTC.

This clonotype has at least ten counts. The V gene is TRBV20-1, the J gene TRBJ1-2; D not resolved. Germline lookup yields CDR1 DFQATT and CDR2 SNEGSKA (reference sequence). V lost 7 bases and J 9 bases, leaving 27 bases between the germline ends. This CDR3 is 15 amino acids long. The CDR3 here is CSGFPYLDGIYSYTF. CDR3 coding DNA: TGCAGTGGATTCCCCTACCTGGACGGAATTTATAGCTACACCTTC.

This clonotype was detected only a few times. The chain carries TRBV6-5 and TRBJ1-1; unclear D gene. There are 17 residues in the CDR3. Germline-derived CDR1 and CDR2 are MNHEY and SVGAGI. Deletions cut 0 bases from V and 4 bases from J, with 18 bases between. CDR3 nucleotide sequence: TGTGCCAGCAGTTACTCGAGTGGGCGAGCCGGAATCACTGAAGCTTTCTTT. Residues: CASSYSSGRAGITEAFF.

This clonotype has a count of ten or more. The chain couples TRBV7-9 to TRBJ2-1, with 9 bases aligning to TRBD1. The J segment lost 7 bases and the V segment lost 5 bases, leaving 9 bases of the junction unmatched. CDR1 is SEHNR and CDR2 is FQNEAQ in the germline V gene (reference sequence). This CDR3 spans 15 amino acids. The CDR3 reads CASSPGGTGPNEQFF. CDR3 DNA sequence: TGTGCCAGCAGCCCAGGGGGGACAGGGCCAAATGAGCAGTTCTTC.

This clonotype was picked up a small number of times. The chain employs TRBV6-2 or TRBV6-3 and TRBJ2-7; 8 positions agree with TRBD2. Germline CDR1 reads MNHEY; CDR2 reads SVGEGT. The V segment lost 2 bases and the J segment 3 bases; nucleotides outside the gene matches: 0. This CDR3 contains 13 residues. The CDR3 nucleotides read TGTGCCAGCAGTTACGGGACTAGCTACGAGCAGTACTTC. Residues: CASSYGTSYEQYF.

This clonotype was seen a few times. The genes are TRBV5-1 and TRBJ2-2; no definite D call. CDR3 size: 20 residues. Trimming stripped 2 bases from V and 0 bases from J, with 23 bases between. Germline V gives CDR1 SGHRS, CDR2 YFSETQ. The CDR3 region has the DNA TGCGCCAGCAGCTTATATCCCCGCGACTTACAGTTTTCGAACACCGGGGAGCTGTTTTTT. Amino acid sequence: CASSLYPRDLQFSNTGELFF.

V gene TRBV6-1 combines with J gene TRBJ2-7; perhaps TRBD2 as D (5 bases). CDR3 size: 12 residues. Germline V gene data show CDR1 as MNHNS and CDR2 as SASEGT. V was shortened by 8 bases and J by 4 bases, with 12 bases between the two germline ends. For the CDR3, the DNA is TGTGCCAGCGGCCCTGGAGGTTACGAGCAGTACGTC. As protein: CASGPGGYEQYV.

A few counts support this clonotype. The chain has TRBV9 and TRBJ1-5; the D gene is possibly TRBD1 (5 bases). The CDR3 has 14 residues. Germline CDR1 is SGDLS and CDR2 is YYNGEE. Trimming removed 2 bases from V and 4 bases from J, with 10 bases in between. CDR3 loop: CASSVGTVNQPQHF. CDR3 in DNA: TGTGCCAGCAGCGTCGGGACCGTTAATCAGCCCCAGCATTTT. The full variable domain, rest sourced from reference TRBV9 and TRBJ1-5, is DSGVTQTPKHLITATGQRVTLRCSPRSGDLSVYWYQQSLDQGLQFLIQYYNGEERAKGNILERFSAQQFPDLHSELNLSSLELGDSALYFCASSVGTVNQPQHFGDGTRLSIL.

CDR3 residues: CAISEPTGTQGIGYNEQFF. The DNA of the CDR3 is TGTGCCATCAGTGAGCCAACAGGCACACAGGGGATCGGCTACAATGAGCAGTTCTTC. The V call is TRBV10-3, the J call TRBJ2-1, with 7 bases matching TRBD1. This CDR3 spans 19 amino acids. Unmatched junction bases numbered 16, after V lost 2 bases and J lost 3 bases. Germline assignment: CDR1 ENHRY and CDR2 SYGVKD.

V gene TRBV9 combines with J gene TRBJ2-1, with TRBD1 identical over 9 bases. This CDR3 is built from 14 residues. Unmatched junction bases numbered 7, after V lost 3 bases and J lost 9 bases. CDR1 and CDR2 from the germline V gene are SGDLS and YYNGEE. In DNA form, the CDR3 reads TGTGCCAGCAGCGACCACAGGGGGCAGGTTGAGCAGTTCTTC. It specifies CASSDHRGQVEQFF.

This clonotype turned up a few times. CDR3 in DNA: TGTGCCAGCAGTTACTACCCGGACAGAGACAATGAGCAGTTCTTC. Encoded protein: CASSYYPDRDNEQFF. V is TRBV6-5 and J is TRBJ2-1; the D gene is possibly TRBD1 (6 bases). V lost 1 base and J 5 bases, leaving 12 bases between the germline ends. Germline loops: CDR1 MNHEY, CDR2 SVGAGI. The CDR3 length is 15 residues.

The CDR3 reads CASSPSAEQFF. In DNA form, the CDR3 reads TGTGCCAGCTCACCATCGGCAGAGCAGTTCTTC. This chain uses TRBV18 with TRBJ2-1; the D is unclear. CDR1 is KGHSH, CDR2 LQKENI, per germline. Trimming pared 2 bases from V and 10 bases from J, leaving 6 bases between. The CDR3 covers 11 residues.

The chain is built from TRBV7-2 and TRBJ2-1, with D uncertain. V gave up 2 bases and J gave up 3 bases, with 14 bases separating them. This CDR3 contains 16 residues. Germline V gene data show CDR1 as SGHTA and CDR2 as FQGNSA. The DNA of the CDR3 is TGTGCCAGCAGCTTACGAGGTCCAGCTTTCTACAATGAGCAGTTCTTC. Its protein product is CASSLRGPAFYNEQFF.

This clonotype has just a few counts. The V and J genes are TRBV12-3 or TRBV12-4 and TRBJ2-3; D is uncertain. Trimming left V 5 bases short and J 2 bases short, with 8 bases between. The CDR3 is 13 amino acids. DNA for the CDR3: TGTGCCAGCAGTATAGAGAACACAGATACGCAGTATTTT. This sequence encodes CASSIENTDTQYF.

The chain recombines TRBV9 with TRBJ2-2; TRBD1 might be the D (5 bases). V lost 2 bases to trimming and J lost 2 bases, with 10 bases between them. The V gene's germline CDR1 is SGDLS and CDR2 YYNGEE. This CDR3 contains 15 residues. The CDR3 sequence: CASSVKTDNTGELFF. The DNA of the CDR3 is TGTGCCAGCAGCGTTAAGACAGACAACACCGGGGAGCTGTTTTTT. The full variable domain, rest sourced from reference TRBV9 and TRBJ2-2, is DSGVTQTPKHLITATGQRVTLRCSPRSGDLSVYWYQQSLDQGLQFLIQYYNGEERAKGNILERFSAQQFPDLHSELNLSSLELGDSALYFCASSVKTDNTGELFFGEGSRLTVL.